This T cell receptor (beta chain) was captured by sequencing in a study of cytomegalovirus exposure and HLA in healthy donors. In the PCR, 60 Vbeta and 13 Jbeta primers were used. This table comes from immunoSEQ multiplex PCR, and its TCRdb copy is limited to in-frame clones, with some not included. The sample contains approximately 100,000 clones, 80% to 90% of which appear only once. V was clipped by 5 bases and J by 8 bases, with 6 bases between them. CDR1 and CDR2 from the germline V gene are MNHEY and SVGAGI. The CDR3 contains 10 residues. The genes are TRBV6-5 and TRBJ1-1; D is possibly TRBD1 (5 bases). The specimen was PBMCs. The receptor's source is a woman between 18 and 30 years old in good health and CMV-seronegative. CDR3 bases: TGTGCCAGCAGTCGACAGGAAGCTTTCTTT. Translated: CASSRQEAFF.